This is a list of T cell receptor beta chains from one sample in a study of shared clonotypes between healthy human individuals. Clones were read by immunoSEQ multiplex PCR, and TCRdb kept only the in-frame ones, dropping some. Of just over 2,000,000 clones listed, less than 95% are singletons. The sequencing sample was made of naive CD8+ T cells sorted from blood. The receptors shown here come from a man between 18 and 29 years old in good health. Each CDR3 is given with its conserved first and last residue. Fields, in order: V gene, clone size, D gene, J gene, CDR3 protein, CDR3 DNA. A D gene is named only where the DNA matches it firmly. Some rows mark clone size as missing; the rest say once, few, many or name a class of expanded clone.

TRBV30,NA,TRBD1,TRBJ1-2,CACDHPQGSDGYTF,TGTGCCTGCGATCACCCACAGGGGAGTGATGGCTACACCTTC
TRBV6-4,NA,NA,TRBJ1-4,CASSDSSEGVNEKLFF,TGTGCCAGCAGTGACTCTTCGGAGGGTGTAAATGAAAAACTGTTTTTT
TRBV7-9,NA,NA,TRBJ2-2,CASSAVAGELFF,TGTGCCAGCAGTGCGGTCGCCGGGGAGCTGTTTTTT
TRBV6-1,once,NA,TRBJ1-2,CASARWPEGYTF,TGTGCCAGCGCCCGGTGGCCGGAAGGCTACACCTTC
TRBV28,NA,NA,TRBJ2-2,CASSLSRLGELFF,TGTGCCAGCAGTTTATCCCGTTTGGGGGAGCTGTTTTTT
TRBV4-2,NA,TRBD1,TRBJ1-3,CASSQDGTGGLGNTIYF,TGTGCCAGCAGCCAAGATGGGACAGGGGGATTAGGGAACACCATATATTTT
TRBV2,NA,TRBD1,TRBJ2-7,CASRITPGTGDPYEQYF,TGTGCCAGCAGAATTACCCCCGGGACAGGGGACCCCTACGAGCAGTACTTC
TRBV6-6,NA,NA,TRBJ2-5,CASSLVGAGGETQYF,TGTGCCAGCAGCCTCGTAGGGGCCGGGGGAGAGACCCAGTACTTC
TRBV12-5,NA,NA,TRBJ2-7,CASAPPTVGPETYEQYF,TGTGCTAGTGCCCCTCCTACCGTCGGGCCGGAGACCTACGAGCAGTACTTC
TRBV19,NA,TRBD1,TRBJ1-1,CASRDRDREDTEAFF,TGTGCCAGTAGAGACCGGGACAGGGAGGACACTGAAGCTTTCTTT
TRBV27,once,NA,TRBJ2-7,CASSFFGTAGEQYF,TGTGCCAGCAGTTTTTTTGGGACAGCGGGCGAGCAGTACTTC
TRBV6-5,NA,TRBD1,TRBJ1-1,CASNHRGWNTEAFF,TGTGCCAGCAACCACAGGGGGTGGAACACTGAAGCTTTCTTT
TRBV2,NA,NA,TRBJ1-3,CASSLHLSSGNTIYF,TGTGCCAGCAGCCTACACCTTTCCTCTGGAAACACCATATATTTT
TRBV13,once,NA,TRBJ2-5,CASSLGLAETQYF,TGTGCCAGCAGCTTAGGGCTAGCAGAGACCCAGTACTTC
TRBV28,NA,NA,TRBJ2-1,CASSLRQQGAFYNEQFF,TGTGCCAGCAGTTTAAGGCAGCAAGGGGCGTTCTACAATGAGCAGTTCTTC
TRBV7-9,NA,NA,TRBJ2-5,CASSPTGPQETQYF,TGTGCCAGCAGCCCAACAGGCCCCCAAGAGACCCAGTACTTC
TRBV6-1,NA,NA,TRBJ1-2,CASSEYGYTF,TGTGCCAGCAGTGAGTACGGCTACACCTTC
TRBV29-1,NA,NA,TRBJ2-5,CSVEGGHIQETQYF,TGCAGCGTTGAAGGCGGACACATACAAGAGACCCAGTACTTC
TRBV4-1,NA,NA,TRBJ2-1,CASRGPRGNEQFF,TGCGCCAGCAGAGGGCCGCGGGGCAATGAGCAGTTCTTC
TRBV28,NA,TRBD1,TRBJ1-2,CASRQGVGTGEGYTF,TGTGCCAGCAGACAAGGAGTGGGGACAGGGGAAGGCTACACCTTC
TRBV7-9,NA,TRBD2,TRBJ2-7,CASSSGLAVTYEQYF,TGTGCCAGCAGCTCGGGACTAGCGGTTACCTACGAGCAGTACTTC
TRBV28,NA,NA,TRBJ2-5,CASSDLGGFGETQYF,TGTGCCAGCAGTGACTTGGGTGGGTTCGGGGAGACCCAGTACTTC